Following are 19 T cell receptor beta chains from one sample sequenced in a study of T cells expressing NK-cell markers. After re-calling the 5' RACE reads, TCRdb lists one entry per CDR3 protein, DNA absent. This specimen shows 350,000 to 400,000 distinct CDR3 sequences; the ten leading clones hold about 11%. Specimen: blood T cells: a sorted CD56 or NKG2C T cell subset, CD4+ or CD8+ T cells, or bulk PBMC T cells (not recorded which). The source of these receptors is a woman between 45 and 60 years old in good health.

CDR3 sequence: CATSDSWGFDGETQYF. The rearrangement joins TRBV24-1 to TRBJ2-5. The CDR3 extends over 16 amino acids. Germline V gene lookup returns CDR1 KGHDR and CDR2 SFDVKD.

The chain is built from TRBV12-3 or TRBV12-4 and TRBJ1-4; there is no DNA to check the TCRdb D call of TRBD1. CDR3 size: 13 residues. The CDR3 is CASRTTGNEKLFF.

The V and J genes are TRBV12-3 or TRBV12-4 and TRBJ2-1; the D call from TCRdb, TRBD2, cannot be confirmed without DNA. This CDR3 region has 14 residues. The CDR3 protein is CASRRTSGYNEQFF.

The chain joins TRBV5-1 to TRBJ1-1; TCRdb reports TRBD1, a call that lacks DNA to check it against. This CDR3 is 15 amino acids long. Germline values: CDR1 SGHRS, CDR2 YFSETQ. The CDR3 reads CASSLVAGVGTEAFF. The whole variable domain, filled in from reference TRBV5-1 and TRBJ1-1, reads KAGVTQTPRYLIKTRGQQVTLSCSPISGHRSVSWYQQTPGQGLQFLFEYFSETQRNKGNFPGRFSGRQFSNSRSEMNVSTLELGDSALYLCASSLVAGVGTEAFFGQGTRLTVV.

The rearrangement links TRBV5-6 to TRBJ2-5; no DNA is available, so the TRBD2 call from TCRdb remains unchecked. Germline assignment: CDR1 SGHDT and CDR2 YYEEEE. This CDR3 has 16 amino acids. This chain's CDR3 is CASSSLAGGLQETQYF.

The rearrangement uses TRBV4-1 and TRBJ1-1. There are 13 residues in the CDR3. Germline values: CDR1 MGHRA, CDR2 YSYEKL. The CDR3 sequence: CASSQQVKLEAFF.

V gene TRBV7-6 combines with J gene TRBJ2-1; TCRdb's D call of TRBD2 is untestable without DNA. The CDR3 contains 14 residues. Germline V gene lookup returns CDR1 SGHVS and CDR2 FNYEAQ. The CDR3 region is CASSSIAEFNEQFF.

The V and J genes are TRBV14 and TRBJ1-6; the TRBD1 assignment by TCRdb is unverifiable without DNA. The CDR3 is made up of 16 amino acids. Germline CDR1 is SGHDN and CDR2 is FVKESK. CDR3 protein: CASSQDGGARGSPLHF. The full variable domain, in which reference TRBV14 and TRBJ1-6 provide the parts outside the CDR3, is EAGVTQFPSHSVIEKGQTVTLRCDPISGHDNLYWYRRVMGKEIKFLLHFVKESKQDESGMPNNRFLAERTGGTYSTLKVQPAELEDSGVYFCASSQDGGARGSPLHFGNGTRLTVT.

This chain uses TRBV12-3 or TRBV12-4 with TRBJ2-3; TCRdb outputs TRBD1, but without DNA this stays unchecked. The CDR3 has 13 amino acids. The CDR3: CASSLGQGNTQYF.

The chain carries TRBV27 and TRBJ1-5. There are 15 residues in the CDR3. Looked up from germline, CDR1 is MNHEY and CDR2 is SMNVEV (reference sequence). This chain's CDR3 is CASSFNGVGHQPQHF.

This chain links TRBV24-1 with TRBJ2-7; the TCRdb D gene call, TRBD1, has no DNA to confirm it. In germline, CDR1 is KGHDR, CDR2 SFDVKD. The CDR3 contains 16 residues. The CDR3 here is CATSDQRGTGSYEQYF.

Here the CDR3 reads CASSAITAFGGKLFF. The chain is built from TRBV28 and TRBJ1-4. The germline CDR1 and CDR2 sequences are MDHEN and SYDVKM. The CDR3 consists of 15 residues.

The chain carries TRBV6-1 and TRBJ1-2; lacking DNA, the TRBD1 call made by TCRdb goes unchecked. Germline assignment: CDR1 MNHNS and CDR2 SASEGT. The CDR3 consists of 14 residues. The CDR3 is CASNSPGTLGGYTF.

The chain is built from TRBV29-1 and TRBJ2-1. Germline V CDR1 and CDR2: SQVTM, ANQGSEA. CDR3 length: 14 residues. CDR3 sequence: CSGTTGSSYNEQFF.

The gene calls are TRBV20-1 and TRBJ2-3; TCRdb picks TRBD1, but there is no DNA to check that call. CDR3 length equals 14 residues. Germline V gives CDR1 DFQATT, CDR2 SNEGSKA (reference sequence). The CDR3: CSARRTGITDTQYF.

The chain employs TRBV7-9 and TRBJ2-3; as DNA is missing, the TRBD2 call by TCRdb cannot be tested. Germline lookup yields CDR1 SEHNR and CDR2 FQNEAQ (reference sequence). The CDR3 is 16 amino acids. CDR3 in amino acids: CASSSQRQGPGDTQYF. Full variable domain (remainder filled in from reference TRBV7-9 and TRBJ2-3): DTGVSQNPRHKITKRGQNVTFRCDPISEHNRLYWYRQTLGQGPEFLTYFQNEAQLEKSRLLSDRFSAERPKGSFSTLEIQRTEQGDSAMYLCASSSQRQGPGDTQYFGPGTRLTVL.

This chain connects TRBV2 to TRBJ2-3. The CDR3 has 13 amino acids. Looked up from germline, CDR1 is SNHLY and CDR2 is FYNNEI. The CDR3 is CASKKVLTDTQYF.

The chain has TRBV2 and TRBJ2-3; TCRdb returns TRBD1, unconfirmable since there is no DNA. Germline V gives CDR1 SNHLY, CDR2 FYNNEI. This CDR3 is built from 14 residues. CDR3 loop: CASSSAGRGDTQYF.

CDR3 region: CASSLGSGWYEQYF. The chain employs TRBV5-1 and TRBJ2-7; absent DNA, TCRdb's TRBD1 call cannot be checked. CDR3 length equals 14 residues. Germline values: CDR1 SGHRS, CDR2 YFSETQ.